The T cell receptor (beta chain) described here comes from a study of brain T cells in children with intractable seizures. The data were produced by immunoSEQ multiplex PCR, yet TCRdb's version contains in-frame clones alone and is incomplete. The sample holds around 70,000 clones, around 93% seen once. The V end was cut by 4 bases, the J end by 5 bases, with 12 bases between. CDR3 length equals 13 residues. Germline assignment: CDR1 SQVTM and CDR2 ANQGSEA. Overall study results and limits: Absence of clones before surgery may stem from lower sequencing depth. Patients' HCMV serostatus was unknown; virus specificity rests on CDR3 similarity alone.

The sequenced cases were selected for having the highest brain T cell transcript signatures. Before surgery, patients took at least one anti-epileptic drug. As concerns this clone: Its antigen is undetermined.

The chain uses TRBV29-1 and TRBJ2-1; the D is unclear. The sequence derives from a boy in the first two years of life with tuberous sclerosis and intractable seizures. Sequenced material: peripheral blood, taken at surgery. CDR3 residues: CSVVLPDNNEQFF. The CDR3 region has the DNA TGCAGCGTTGTATTGCCAGATAACAATGAGCAGTTCTTC.